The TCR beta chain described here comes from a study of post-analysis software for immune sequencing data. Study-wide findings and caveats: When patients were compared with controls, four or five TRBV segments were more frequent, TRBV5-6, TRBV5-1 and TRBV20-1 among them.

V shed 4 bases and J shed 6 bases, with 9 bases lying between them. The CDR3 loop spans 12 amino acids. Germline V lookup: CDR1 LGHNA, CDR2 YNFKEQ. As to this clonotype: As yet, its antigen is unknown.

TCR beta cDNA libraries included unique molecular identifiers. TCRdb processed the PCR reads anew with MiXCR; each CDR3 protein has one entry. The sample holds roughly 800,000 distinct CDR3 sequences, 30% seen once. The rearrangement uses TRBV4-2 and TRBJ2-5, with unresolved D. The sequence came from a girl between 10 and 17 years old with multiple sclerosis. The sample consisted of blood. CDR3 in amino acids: CASSPLGKTQYF. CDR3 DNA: TGTGCCAGCAGCCCCCTAGGAAAGACCCAGTACTTC.